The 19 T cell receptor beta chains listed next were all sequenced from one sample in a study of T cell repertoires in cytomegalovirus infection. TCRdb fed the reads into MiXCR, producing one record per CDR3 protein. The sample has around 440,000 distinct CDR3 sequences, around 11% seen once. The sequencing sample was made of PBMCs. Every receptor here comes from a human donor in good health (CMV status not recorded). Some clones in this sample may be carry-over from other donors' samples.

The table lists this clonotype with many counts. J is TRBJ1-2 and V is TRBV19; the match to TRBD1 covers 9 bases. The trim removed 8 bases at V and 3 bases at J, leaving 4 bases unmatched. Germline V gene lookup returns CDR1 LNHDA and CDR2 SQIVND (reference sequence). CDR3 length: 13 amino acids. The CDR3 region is CASADRGDYGYTF. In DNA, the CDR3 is TGTGCCAGTGCGGACAGGGGTGACTATGGCTACACCTTC.

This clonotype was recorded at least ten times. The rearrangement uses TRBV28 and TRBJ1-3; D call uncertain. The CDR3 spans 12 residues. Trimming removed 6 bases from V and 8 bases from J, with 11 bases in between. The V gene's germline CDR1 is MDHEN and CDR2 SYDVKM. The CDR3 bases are TGTGCCAGCAGCCAAACAGCAGACACCATATATTTT. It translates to CASSQTADTIYF.

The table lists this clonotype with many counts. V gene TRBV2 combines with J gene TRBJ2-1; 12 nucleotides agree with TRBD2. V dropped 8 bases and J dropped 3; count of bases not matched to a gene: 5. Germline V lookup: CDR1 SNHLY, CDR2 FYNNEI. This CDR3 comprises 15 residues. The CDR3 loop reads CASRLLAGGYNEQFF. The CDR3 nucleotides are TGTGCCAGCCGCCTACTAGCGGGAGGCTACAATGAGCAGTTCTTC. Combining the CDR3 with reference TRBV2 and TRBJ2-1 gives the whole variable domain EPEVTQTPSHQVTQMGQEVILRCVPISNHLYFYWYRQILGQKVEFLVSFYNNEISEKSEIFDDQFSVERPDGSNFTLKIRSTKLEDSAMYFCASRLLAGGYNEQFFGPGTRLTVL.

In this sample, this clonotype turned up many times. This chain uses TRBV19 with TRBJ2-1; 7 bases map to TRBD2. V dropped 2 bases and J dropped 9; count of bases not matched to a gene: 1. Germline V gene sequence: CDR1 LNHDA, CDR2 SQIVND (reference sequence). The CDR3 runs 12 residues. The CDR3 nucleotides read TGTGCCAGTAGTATATGGGGGGGTGAGCAGTTCTTC. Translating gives CASSIWGGEQFF.

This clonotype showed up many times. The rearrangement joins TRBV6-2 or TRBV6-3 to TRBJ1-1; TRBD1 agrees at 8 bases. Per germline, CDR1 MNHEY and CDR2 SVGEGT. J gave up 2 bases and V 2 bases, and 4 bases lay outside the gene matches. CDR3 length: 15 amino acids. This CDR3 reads CASSYLGQANTEAFF. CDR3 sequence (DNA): TGTGCCAGCAGTTACCTGGGACAGGCAAACACTGAAGCTTTCTTT.

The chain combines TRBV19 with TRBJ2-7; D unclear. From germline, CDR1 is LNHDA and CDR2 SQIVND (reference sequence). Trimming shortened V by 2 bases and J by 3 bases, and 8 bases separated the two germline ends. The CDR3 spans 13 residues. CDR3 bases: TGTGCCAGTAGTATAAGAGATGGCTACGAGCAGTACTTC. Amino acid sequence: CASSIRDGYEQYF.

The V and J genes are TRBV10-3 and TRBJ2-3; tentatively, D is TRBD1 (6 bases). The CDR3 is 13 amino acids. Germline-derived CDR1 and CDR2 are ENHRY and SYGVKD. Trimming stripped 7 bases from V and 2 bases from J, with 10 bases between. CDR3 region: CAITRGPTDTQYF. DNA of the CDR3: TGTGCCATCACCAGGGGCCCCACAGATACGCAGTATTTT.

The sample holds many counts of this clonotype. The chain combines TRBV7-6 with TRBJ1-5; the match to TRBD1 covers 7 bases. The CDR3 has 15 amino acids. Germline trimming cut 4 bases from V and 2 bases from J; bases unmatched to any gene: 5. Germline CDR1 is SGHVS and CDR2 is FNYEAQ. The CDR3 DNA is TGTGCCAGCAGCTACCGACAGGGTCGCAATCAGCCCCAGCATTTT. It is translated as CASSYRQGRNQPQHF.

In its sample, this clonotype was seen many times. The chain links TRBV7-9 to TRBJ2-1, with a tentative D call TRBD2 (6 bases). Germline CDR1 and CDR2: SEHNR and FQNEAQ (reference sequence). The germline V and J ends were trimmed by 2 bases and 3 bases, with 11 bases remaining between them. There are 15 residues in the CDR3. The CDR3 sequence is CASSLNSGIYNEQFF. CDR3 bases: TGTGCCAGCAGCTTAAATAGCGGAATCTACAATGAGCAGTTCTTC.

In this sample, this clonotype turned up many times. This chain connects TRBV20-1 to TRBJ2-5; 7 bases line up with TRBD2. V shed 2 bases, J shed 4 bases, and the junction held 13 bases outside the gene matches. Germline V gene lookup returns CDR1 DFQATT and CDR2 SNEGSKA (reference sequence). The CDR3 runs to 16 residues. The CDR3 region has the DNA TGCAGTGCTAGATCGCCCAAACGGGAGGTGGGAGAGACCCAGTACTTC. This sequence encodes CSARSPKREVGETQYF.

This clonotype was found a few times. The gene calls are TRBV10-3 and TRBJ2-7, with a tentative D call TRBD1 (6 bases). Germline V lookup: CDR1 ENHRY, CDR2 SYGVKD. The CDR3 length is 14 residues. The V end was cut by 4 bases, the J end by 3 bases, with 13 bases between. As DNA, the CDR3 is TGTGCCATCAGTGGGGGGCTAGCAGGCTACGAGCAGTACTTC. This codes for CAISGGLAGYEQYF.

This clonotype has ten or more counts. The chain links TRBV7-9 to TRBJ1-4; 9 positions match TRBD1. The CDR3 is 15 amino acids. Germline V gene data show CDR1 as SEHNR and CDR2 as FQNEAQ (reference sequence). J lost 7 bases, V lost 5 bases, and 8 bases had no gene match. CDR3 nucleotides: TGTGCCAGCAGCCTAAGACAGGGGGGGACTGAAAAACTGTTTTTT. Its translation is CASSLRQGGTEKLFF. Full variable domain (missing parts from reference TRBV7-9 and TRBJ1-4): DTGVSQNPRHKITKRGQNVTFRCDPISEHNRLYWYRQTLGQGPEFLTYFQNEAQLEKSRLLSDRFSAERPKGSFSTLEIQRTEQGDSAMYLCASSLRQGGTEKLFFGSGTQLSVL.

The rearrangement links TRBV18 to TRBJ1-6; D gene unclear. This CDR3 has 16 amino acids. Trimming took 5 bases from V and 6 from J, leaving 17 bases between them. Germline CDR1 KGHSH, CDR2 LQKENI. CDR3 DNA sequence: TGTGCCAGCTCAGCAAATTCACGGGAGGCTAATTCACCCCTCCACTTT. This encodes CASSANSREANSPLHF. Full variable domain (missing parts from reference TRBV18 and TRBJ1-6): NAGVMQNPRHLVRRRGQEARLRCSPMKGHSHVYWYRQLPEEGLKFMVYLQKENIIDESGMPKERFSAEFPKEGPSILRIQQVVRGDSAAYFCASSANSREANSPLHFGNGTRLTVT.

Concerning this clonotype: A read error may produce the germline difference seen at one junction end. Here the CDR3 reads CASSLGRPWTGEKLFF. CDR3 DNA: TGTGCCAGCAGCCTAGGTCGCCCCTGGACAGGGGAAAAACTGTTTTTT. This chain uses TRBV13 with TRBJ1-4, with 8 nucleotides matching TRBD1. The CDR3 sequence is 16 residues long. Germline lookup yields CDR1 PRHDT and CDR2 FYEKMQ (reference sequence).

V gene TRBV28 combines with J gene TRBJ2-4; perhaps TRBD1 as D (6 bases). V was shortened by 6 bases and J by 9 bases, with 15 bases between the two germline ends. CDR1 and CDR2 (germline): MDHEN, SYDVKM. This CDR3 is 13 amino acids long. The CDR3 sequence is CASRGQRKAIQYF. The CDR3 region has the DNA TGTGCCAGCAGAGGACAGAGGAAGGCCATTCAGTACTTC. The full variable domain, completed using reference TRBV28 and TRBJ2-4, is DVKVTQSSRYLVKRTGEKVFLECVQDMDHENMFWYRQDPGLGLRLIYFSYDVKMKEKGDIPEGYSVSREKKERFSLILESASTNQTSMYLCASRGQRKAIQYFGAGTRLSVL.

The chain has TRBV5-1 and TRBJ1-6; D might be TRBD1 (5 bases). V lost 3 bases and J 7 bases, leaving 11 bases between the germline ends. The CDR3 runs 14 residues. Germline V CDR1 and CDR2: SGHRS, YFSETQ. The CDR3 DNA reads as TGCGCCAGCAGCTCTGGGACGGCAAATTCACCCCTCCACTTT. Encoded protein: CASSSGTANSPLHF. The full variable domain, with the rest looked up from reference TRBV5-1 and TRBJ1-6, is KAGVTQTPRYLIKTRGQQVTLSCSPISGHRSVSWYQQTPGQGLQFLFEYFSETQRNKGNFPGRFSGRQFSNSRSEMNVSTLELGDSALYLCASSSGTANSPLHFGNGTRLTVT.

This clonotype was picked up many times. CDR3: CAISDRSQETQYF. The CDR3 DNA reads TGTGCCATCAGTGATCGCAGCCAAGAGACCCAGTACTTC. The V call is TRBV10-3, the J call TRBJ2-5; D is ambiguous. This CDR3 region has 13 residues. V gave up 3 bases and J gave up 1 base, with 6 bases separating them. CDR1 is ENHRY, CDR2 SYGVKD, per germline.

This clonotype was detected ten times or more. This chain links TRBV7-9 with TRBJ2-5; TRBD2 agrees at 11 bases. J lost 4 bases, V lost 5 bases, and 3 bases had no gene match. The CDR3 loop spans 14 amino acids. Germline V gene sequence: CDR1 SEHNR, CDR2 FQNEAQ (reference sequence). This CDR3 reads CASSHLAGGETQYF. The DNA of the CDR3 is TGTGCCAGCAGCCACCTAGCGGGAGGAGAGACCCAGTACTTC.

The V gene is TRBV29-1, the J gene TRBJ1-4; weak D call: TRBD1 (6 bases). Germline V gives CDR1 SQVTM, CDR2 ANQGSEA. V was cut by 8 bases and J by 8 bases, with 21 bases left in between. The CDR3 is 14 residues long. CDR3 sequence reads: CSLSWDTGREKLFF. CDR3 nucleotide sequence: TGCAGCCTATCCTGGGACACCGGGCGGGAAAAACTGTTTTTT.